This record covers a single T cell receptor (beta chain). Here immunoSEQ multiplex PCR was the method, and the copy in TCRdb shows in-frame clones only, minus some. The sample has 2 million or so clones, about 95% seen once. Naive CD8 cells lacked CD45RO, underwent positive selection for CCR7 and left out terminally differentiated effector memory CD45RA+ cells. This entry belongs to a study of shared clonotypes between healthy human individuals. From germline, CDR1 is MGHRA and CDR2 YSYEKL. Losses at the gene ends were 0 bases for V and 4 bases for J; bases not matched to a gene: 8. This CDR3 region has 16 residues.

This rearrangement joins TRBV4-1 to TRBJ2-7; 8 bases agree with TRBD1. The origin of this receptor is a man between 18 and 29 years old in good health. Sequenced input: naive CD8+ T cells sorted from blood. CDR3 loop: CASSQDQWTGSYEQYF. CDR3 nucleotide sequence: TGCGCCAGCAGCCAAGATCAATGGACAGGGTCTTACGAGCAGTACTTC.